The 14 T cell receptor beta chains reported below all come from one sample, sequenced in a study of blood T cells in healthy people across ages. Sample-barcoded 5' priming and a J-beta primer mix drove a second PCR of roughly 6 to 12 cycles. Via MiXCR, TCRdb re-called the 5' RACE reads, giving one row per CDR3 protein. The sample shows roughly 1 million distinct CDR3 sequences, around 27% of them seen only once. Another study also made use of these data, one on T cells of mothers and their children.

Material for sequencing was blood. Every receptor here comes from a girl aged 2-9 years in good health.

The V gene is TRBV28, the J gene TRBJ1-2; 10 nucleotides match TRBD1. Trimming took 8 bases from V and 8 from J; bases not matched to a gene: 8. The germline V gene has CDR1 MDHEN and CDR2 SYDVKM. CDR3 length equals 13 residues. DNA of the CDR3: TGTGCCAGCGTTACGGGACAGGGGCGAGGCTACACCTTC. Protein: CASVTGQGRGYTF.

This clonotype has just one count. The CDR3 DNA sequence: TGTGCCAGTAAGGGGGTCTACAATGAGCAGTTCTTC. Amino acids: CASKGVYNEQFF. This chain links TRBV6-5 with TRBJ2-1; D possibly corresponds to TRBD1 (6 bases). Germline lookup yields CDR1 MNHEY and CDR2 SVGAGI. Deletions cut 9 bases from V and 3 bases from J, with 9 bases between. The CDR3 sequence is 12 residues long.

The chain recombines TRBV28 with TRBJ1-2, with a possible D match to TRBD1 (6 bases). Trimming took 7 bases from V and 7 from J, leaving 10 bases between them. This CDR3 contains 11 residues. CDR1 and CDR2 (germline): MDHEN, SYDVKM. DNA for the CDR3: TGTGCCAGCACAGGGGTTACTGGCTACACCTTC. Protein: CASTGVTGYTF.

This chain connects TRBV4-1 to TRBJ2-3, with a possible D match to TRBD2 (6 bases). Germline-derived CDR1 and CDR2 are MGHRA and YSYEKL. Trimming shortened V by 0 bases and J by 0 bases, and 13 bases separated the two germline ends. The CDR3 sequence is 17 residues long. This CDR3 is CASSQDSRDLSTDTQYF. The CDR3 DNA is TGCGCCAGCAGCCAAGATTCGAGGGACTTGAGCACAGATACGCAGTATTTT.

This clonotype was counted a few times. The J gene is TRBJ2-1, the V gene TRBV11-2; D may be TRBD1 (5 bases). The germline gives CDR1 SGHAT, CDR2 FQNNGV. Trimming removed 5 bases from V and 3 bases from J, with 11 bases in between. This CDR3 comprises 14 residues. CDR3 loop: CASSRQGLYNEQFF. CDR3 nucleotide sequence: TGTGCCAGCAGCCGTCAGGGCCTCTACAATGAGCAGTTCTTC. Full variable domain (missing parts from reference TRBV11-2 and TRBJ2-1): EAGVAQSPRYKIIEKRQSVAFWCNPISGHATLYWYQQILGQGPKLLIQFQNNGVVDDSQLPKDRFSAERLKGVDSTLKIQPAKLEDSAVYLCASSRQGLYNEQFFGPGTRLTVL.

This clonotype was picked up a small number of times. The CDR3 DNA sequence: TGTGCCAGCAGATCTCTGGGGGGACTTCCCGAAAAACTGTTTTTT. Translating gives CASRSLGGLPEKLFF. The rearrangement links TRBV12-3 or TRBV12-4 to TRBJ1-4, with D perhaps TRBD1 (5 bases). CDR3 length: 15 amino acids. V was trimmed by 6 bases and J by 8 bases, leaving 19 bases between them.

This chain connects TRBV6-1 to TRBJ1-4, with 9 bases that match TRBD1. Germline lookup yields CDR1 MNHNS and CDR2 SASEGT. The junction had 17 bases not matched to a gene; V was cut back by 10 bases and J by 5 bases. The CDR3 totals 17 residues. The CDR3 coding sequence is TGTGCCACCACAGGGGACTGGACAGGGGAAAGCAATGAAAAACTGTTTTTT. Its protein is CATTGDWTGESNEKLFF.

This chain joins TRBV11-2 and TRBJ2-7, with TRBD1 identical over 8 bases. Germline CDR1 and CDR2: SGHAT and FQNNGV. The ends lost 3 bases at V and 2 bases at J; junction bases unmatched: 6. The CDR3 contains 15 residues. The CDR3 protein is CASSLGQAYAYEQYF. The CDR3 DNA sequence: TGTGCCAGCAGCTTGGGACAGGCCTACGCCTACGAGCAGTACTTC. Supplemented by reference TRBV11-2 and TRBJ2-7, the full variable domain reads EAGVAQSPRYKIIEKRQSVAFWCNPISGHATLYWYQQILGQGPKLLIQFQNNGVVDDSQLPKDRFSAERLKGVDSTLKIQPAKLEDSAVYLCASSLGQAYAYEQYFGPGTRLTVT.

This clonotype has just a few counts. The chain carries TRBV7-9 and TRBJ2-1; no firm D call. The closer fit of TRBJ2-7 to the DNA end suggests the J call may be wrong. This CDR3 comprises 15 residues. The germline V gene encodes CDR1 SEHNR and CDR2 FQNEAQ (reference sequence). CDR3 residues: CASSRLRRQSDEQYF. CDR3 DNA sequence: TGTGCCAGCAGCCGTCTAAGGCGGCAGAGCGACGAGCAGTACTTC.

The chain is built from TRBV3-1 and TRBJ2-3, with 8 positions matching TRBD2. From germline, CDR1 is LGHDT and CDR2 YNNKEL (reference sequence). V was pared by 4 bases and J by 2 bases, with 8 bases of the junction left unmatched. The CDR3 has 16 amino acids. In nucleotides, the CDR3 is TGTGCCAGCAGCCCTGGACTAGCTCTACTCACAGATACGCAGTATTTT. Protein product: CASSPGLALLTDTQYF.

This clonotype came up a few times. The genes are TRBV28 and TRBJ2-2; D is unclear. Germline CDR1 MDHEN, CDR2 SYDVKM. CDR3 length: 15 amino acids. V was pared by 5 bases and J by 6 bases, with 16 bases between. The CDR3 here is CASSPNMGGAGELFF. The CDR3 DNA is TGTGCCAGCAGTCCAAATATGGGTGGCGCCGGGGAGCTGTTTTTT.

The J gene is TRBJ1-3, the V gene TRBV4-1; no firm D call. Germline V gene lookup returns CDR1 MGHRA and CDR2 YSYEKL. The CDR3 is made up of 15 amino acids. With 0 bases removed from V and 3 bases from J, the gap between germline ends came to 9 bases. In DNA, the CDR3 is TGCGCCAGCAGCCAAGACCCCAACTATGGAAACACCATATATTTT. Encoded protein: CASSQDPNYGNTIYF.

The V gene is TRBV5-4, the J gene TRBJ2-3; D possibly corresponds to TRBD2 (5 bases). V gave up 1 base and J gave up 8 bases, with 14 bases separating them. CDR3 length: 14 residues. Germline CDR1 is SGHNT and CDR2 is YYREEE (reference sequence). The CDR3 loop reads CASSLMGTGGTQYF. Written as DNA, the CDR3 is TGTGCCAGCAGCTTGATGGGAACTGGAGGTACGCAGTATTTT.

This clonotype was seen more than once but under ten times. At one boundary the junction diverges from the germline segment, which might be a read error. The rearrangement uses TRBV6-1 and TRBJ2-3; 13 bases match TRBD2. Germline V gene lookup returns CDR1 MNHNS and CDR2 SASEGT. The CDR3 totals 17 residues. The CDR3 nucleotides read TGTGCCAGCAGTGACGGGACTAGCGGGGATTACACAGATATGCAGTATTTT. It yields the protein CASSDGTSGDYTDMQYF.